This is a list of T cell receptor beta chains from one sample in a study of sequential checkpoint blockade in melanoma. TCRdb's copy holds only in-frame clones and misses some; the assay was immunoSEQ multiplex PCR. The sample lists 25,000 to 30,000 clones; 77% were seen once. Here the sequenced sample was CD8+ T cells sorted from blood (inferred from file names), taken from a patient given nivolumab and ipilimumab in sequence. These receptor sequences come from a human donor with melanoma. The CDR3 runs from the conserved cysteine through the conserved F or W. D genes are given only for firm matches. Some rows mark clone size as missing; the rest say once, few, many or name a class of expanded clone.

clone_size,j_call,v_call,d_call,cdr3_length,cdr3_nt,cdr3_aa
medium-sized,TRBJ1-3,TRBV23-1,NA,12,TGCGCGGTGGGAGGGGACGGAAACACCATATATTTT,CAVGGDGNTIYF
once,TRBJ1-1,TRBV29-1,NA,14,TGCAGCGTTGAAGATCGGGGAGGGGACACTGAAGCTTTCTTT,CSVEDRGGDTEAFF
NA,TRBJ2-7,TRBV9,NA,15,TGTGCCAGCAGCCTATCGGCAGGGTCGGCCTACGAGCAGTACTTC,CASSLSAGSAYEQYF
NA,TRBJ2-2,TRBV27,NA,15,TGTGCCAGCAGTTTGGGGCAGGGACTCACCGGGGAGCTGTTTTTT,CASSLGQGLTGELFF
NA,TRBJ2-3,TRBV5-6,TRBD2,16,TGTGCCAGCAGCCAGGTACTAGCGGCAGACACAGATACGCAGTATTTT,CASSQVLAADTDTQYF
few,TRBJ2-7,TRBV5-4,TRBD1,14,TGTGCCAGCAGCGCCCGGGACAGCTCCTACGAGCAGTACTTC,CASSARDSSYEQYF
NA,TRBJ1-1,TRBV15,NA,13,TGTGCCACCAGCGACCGACAGAACACTGAAGCTTTCTTT,CATSDRQNTEAFF
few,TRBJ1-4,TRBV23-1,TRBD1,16,TGCGCCAGCAGTCAAACCCGGACAGGGATGAACGAAAAACTGTTTTTT,CASSQTRTGMNEKLFF
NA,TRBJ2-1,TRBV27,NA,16,TGTGCCAGCAGTTTTAGCGGAACAAACTCCTACAATGAGCAGTTCTTC,CASSFSGTNSYNEQFF
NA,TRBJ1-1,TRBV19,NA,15,TGTGCCAGTAGTATAGATGGTGGACACGGACGTGAAGCTTTCTTT,CASSIDGGHGREAFF
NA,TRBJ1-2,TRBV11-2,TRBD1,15,TGTGCCAGCAGCCCGGGGACAGGGGATTTTGATGGCTACACCTTC,CASSPGTGDFDGYTF
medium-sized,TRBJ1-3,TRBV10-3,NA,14,TGTGCCATCACCGGACAGCTCTCTGGAAACACCATATATTTT,CAITGQLSGNTIYF
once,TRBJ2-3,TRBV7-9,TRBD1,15,TGTGCCAGCAGCCACAGGGGGCTCCCCACAGATACGCAGTATTTT,CASSHRGLPTDTQYF
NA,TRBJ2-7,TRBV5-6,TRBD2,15,TGTGCCAGCAGCGCCGGACTAGCGGGCTCCTACGAGCAGTACTTC,CASSAGLAGSYEQYF
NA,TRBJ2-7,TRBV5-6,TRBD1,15,TGTGCCAGCAGCCGGGGGACAGGGGGCATCTACGAGCAGTACTTC,CASSRGTGGIYEQYF
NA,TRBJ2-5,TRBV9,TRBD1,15,TGTGCCAGCAGCATGGGGACAGGGGAATGGGAGACCCAGTACTTC,CASSMGTGEWETQYF
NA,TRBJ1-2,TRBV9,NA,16,TGTGCCAGCAGCGGCGGACCGGGGGGCGATAACTATGGCTACACCTTC,CASSGGPGGDNYGYTF
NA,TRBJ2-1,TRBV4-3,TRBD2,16,TGCGCCAGCAGCCAAGAACTAGCGGGAGGGTACAATGAGCAGTTCTTC,CASSQELAGGYNEQFF